Below are 7 T cell receptor beta chains sequenced from a single sample in a study of T cell responses to AZD1222 COVID-19 vaccine. Clones were sequenced by immunoSEQ multiplex PCR, and TCRdb holds only the in-frame ones, with some missing. The sample includes over 100,000 clones, almost 85% of them seen just once. The starting material was peripheral blood, obtained on day 0 of AZD1222 vaccination. The receptors shown here come from an adult in good health.

The rearrangement uses TRBV7-2 and TRBJ1-3; D is unclear. CDR1 and CDR2 (germline): SGHTA, FQGNSA. The CDR3 has 13 amino acids. The germline V and J ends were trimmed by 0 bases and 7 bases, with 7 bases remaining between them. CDR3 DNA sequence: TGTGCCAGCAGCTTAGCGCTCATGAACACCATATATTTT. It translates to CASSLALMNTIYF.

The chain links TRBV19 to TRBJ2-2, with TRBD1 identical over 10 bases. After removal of 8 bases from V and 4 bases from J, the junction contained 4 bases not matched to a gene. Germline V gives CDR1 LNHDA, CDR2 SQIVND (reference sequence). CDR3 length equals 14 residues. CDR3 DNA sequence: TGTGCCAGTCGACAGGGGGCGACCACCGGGGAGCTGTTTTTT. It codes for CASRQGATTGELFF. The variable domain in full, completed from reference TRBV19 and TRBJ2-2, reads DGGITQSPKYLFRKEGQNVTLSCEQNLNHDAMYWYRQDPGQGLRLIYYSQIVNDFQKGDIAEGYSVSREKKESFPLTVTSAQKNPTAFYLCASRQGATTGELFFGEGSRLTVL.

The chain joins TRBV29-1 to TRBJ2-7, with TRBD2 as a possible D gene (5 bases). The V gene lost 7 bases and the J gene lost 3 bases, with 13 bases spanning the gap. This CDR3 has 12 residues. In germline, CDR1 is SQVTM, CDR2 ANQGSEA. CDR3: CSATEERYEQYF. CDR3 coding DNA: TGCAGCGCGACGGAGGAGCGCTACGAGCAGTACTTC.

The genes are TRBV18 and TRBJ2-2; D is possibly TRBD1 or TRBD2 (6 bases each). V lost 6 bases, J lost 4 bases, and 18 bases lay in between. CDR1 and CDR2 from the germline V gene are KGHSH and LQKENI. This CDR3 spans 16 amino acids. In nucleotides, the CDR3 is TGTGCCAGCTCCTTCAAGGGGGGATCGAGCACCGGGGAGCTGTTTTTT. It specifies CASSFKGGSSTGELFF.

This clone was counted a few times. The V gene is TRBV18, the J gene TRBJ1-4, with TRBD1 matching 10 bases. The CDR3 has 15 amino acids. Germline loops: CDR1 KGHSH, CDR2 LQKENI. V dropped 4 bases and J dropped 4; count of bases not matched to a gene: 3. CDR3 amino acids: CASSRGQGDNEKLFF. CDR3 DNA: TGTGCCAGCTCACGCGGACAGGGGGATAATGAAAAACTGTTTTTT. The full variable domain, with the rest looked up from reference TRBV18 and TRBJ1-4, is NAGVMQNPRHLVRRRGQEARLRCSPMKGHSHVYWYRQLPEEGLKFMVYLQKENIIDESGMPKERFSAEFPKEGPSILRIQQVVRGDSAAYFCASSRGQGDNEKLFFGSGTQLSVL.

The J gene is TRBJ1-2, the V gene TRBV14; D unclear. Trimming removed 3 bases at V and 0 bases at J, with 11 bases between. The CDR3 is made up of 15 amino acids. Germline loops: CDR1 SGHDN, CDR2 FVKESK. CDR3 amino acids: CASSHARAPNYGYTF. The CDR3 DNA sequence: TGTGCCAGCAGCCACGCAAGGGCTCCTAACTATGGCTACACCTTC.

CDR3 protein: CASSPRGREGYTF. The DNA for the CDR3 is TGTGCCAGCTCACCAAGGGGGCGCGAGGGCTACACCTTC. The chain couples TRBV18 to TRBJ1-2, with TRBD1 identical over 7 bases. This CDR3 is built from 13 residues. Germline lookup yields CDR1 KGHSH and CDR2 LQKENI. Trimming took 2 bases from V and 8 from J; bases not matched to a gene: 5.